Here is one T cell receptor (beta chain) with its context. Antigen unknown. The data derive from a study of CD8 T cells in Susac syndrome. In the study overall: Patients with Susac syndrome who were sequenced included more than 5 with active disease and 8 or 9 in remission.

Trimming at V came to 5 bases and at J to 6 bases, leaving 4 bases not matched to a gene. Germline V gives CDR1 MNHEY, CDR2 SVGAGI. The CDR3 sequence is 14 residues long. CD8+ and CD4+ T cells from blood underwent TCR beta sequencing. Study-wide points: Clonal expansion was not seen in any Susac syndrome CD4+ T cell repertoire.

RNA amounts of about 0.5 to 1 ug underwent reverse transcription with random hexamers. Amplification of TCR beta CDR3 across 54 Vbeta and 13 Jbeta was performed with immunoSEQ multiplex PCR. One entry per CDR3 protein, called by TCRdb with MiXCR from the immunoSEQ multiplex PCR reads. Here the sample spans about 150,000 distinct CDR3 sequences, about 96% being singletons. This sequence originates from a human donor with Susac syndrome. The material sequenced was CD4+ T cells from PBMCs. J is TRBJ1-5 and V is TRBV6-5, with 10 bases identical to TRBD1. CDR3 loop: CASSTRQGAQPQHF. CDR3 nucleotide sequence: TGTGCCAGCAGTACCCGACAGGGGGCTCAGCCCCAGCATTTT.